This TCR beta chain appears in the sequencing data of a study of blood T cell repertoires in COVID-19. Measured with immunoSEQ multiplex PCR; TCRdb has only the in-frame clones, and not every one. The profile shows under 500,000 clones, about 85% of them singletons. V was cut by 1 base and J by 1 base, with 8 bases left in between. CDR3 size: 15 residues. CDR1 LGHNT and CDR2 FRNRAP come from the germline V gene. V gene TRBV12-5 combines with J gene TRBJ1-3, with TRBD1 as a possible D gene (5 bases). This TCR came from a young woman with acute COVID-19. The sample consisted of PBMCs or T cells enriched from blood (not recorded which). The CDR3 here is CASGLDGGSGNTIYF. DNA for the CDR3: TGTGCTAGTGGTTTGGACGGGGGGTCTGGAAACACCATATATTTT.